The clone carrying this T cell receptor (beta chain) was seen only a few times. Its antigen is as yet unknown. Thyroid ultrasound and orbital computed tomography, with clinical symptoms and serum thyroxine and TRAb, informed diagnoses. Amplification yielded TCR beta CDR3 regions, with RNA transcripts as the source. Using the HTBI primer set, a first-round RT-PCR was run on the TCR CDR3. Each CDR3 protein gets one entry after TCRdb re-called the multiplex PCR reads with MiXCR. The table records a few hundred thousand distinct CDR3 sequences, about 16% of them present only once. This entry comes from a study of T cells in Graves' hyperthyroidism and ophthalmopathy. Study conclusions and caveats: Ophthalmopathy onset followed model prediction by a median around 6.9 months. Peripheral blood also featured most of the thyroid clonotypes expanded above 0.001. Ophthalmopathy was separated from stable hyperthyroidism by a 13 V-J model.

With V trimmed by 8 bases and J by 1 base, 4 bases remained unmatched. There are 13 residues in the CDR3. Germline CDR1 is MNHEY and CDR2 is SMNVEV (reference sequence). Sequencing was carried out using blood. The rearrangement links TRBV27 to TRBJ1-2; 7 bases are shared with TRBD1. This sequence originates from a woman in her twenties or thirties with Graves' ophthalmopathy. The CDR3 loop is CASRTGDNYGYTF. The DNA for the CDR3 is TGTGCCAGCCGGACAGGAGATAACTATGGCTACACCTTC.